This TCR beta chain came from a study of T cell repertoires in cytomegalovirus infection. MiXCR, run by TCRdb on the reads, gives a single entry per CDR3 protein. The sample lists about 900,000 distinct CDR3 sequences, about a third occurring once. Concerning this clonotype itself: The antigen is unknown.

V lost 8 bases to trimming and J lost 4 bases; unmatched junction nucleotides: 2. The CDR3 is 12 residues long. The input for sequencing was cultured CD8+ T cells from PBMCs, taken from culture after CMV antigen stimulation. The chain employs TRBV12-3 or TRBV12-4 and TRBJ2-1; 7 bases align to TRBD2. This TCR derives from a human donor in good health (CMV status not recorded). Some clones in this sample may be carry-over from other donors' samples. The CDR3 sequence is CASGGGYNEQFF. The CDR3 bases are TGTGCCAGCGGGGGGGGTTACAATGAGCAGTTCTTC.